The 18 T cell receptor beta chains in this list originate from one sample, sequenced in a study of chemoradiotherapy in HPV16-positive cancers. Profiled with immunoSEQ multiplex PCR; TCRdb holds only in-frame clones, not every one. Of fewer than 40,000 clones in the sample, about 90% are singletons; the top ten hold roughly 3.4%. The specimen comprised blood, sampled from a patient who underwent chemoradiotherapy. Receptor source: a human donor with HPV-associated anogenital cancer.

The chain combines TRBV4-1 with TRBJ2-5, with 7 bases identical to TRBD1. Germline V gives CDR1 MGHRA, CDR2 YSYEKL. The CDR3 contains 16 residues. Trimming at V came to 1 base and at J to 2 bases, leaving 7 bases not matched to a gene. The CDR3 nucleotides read TGCGCCAGCAGCCAAGGGGCCGGGACAGAACAAGAGACCCAGTACTTC. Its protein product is CASSQGAGTEQETQYF.

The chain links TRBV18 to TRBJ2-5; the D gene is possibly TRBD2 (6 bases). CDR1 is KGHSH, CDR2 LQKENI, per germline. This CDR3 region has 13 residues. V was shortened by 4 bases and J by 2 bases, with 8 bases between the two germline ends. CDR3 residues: CASSRLEQETQYF. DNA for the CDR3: TGTGCCAGCTCACGACTAGAGCAAGAGACCCAGTACTTC. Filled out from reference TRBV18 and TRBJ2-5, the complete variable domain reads NAGVMQNPRHLVRRRGQEARLRCSPMKGHSHVYWYRQLPEEGLKFMVYLQKENIIDESGMPKERFSAEFPKEGPSILRIQQVVRGDSAAYFCASSRLEQETQYFGPGTRLLVL.

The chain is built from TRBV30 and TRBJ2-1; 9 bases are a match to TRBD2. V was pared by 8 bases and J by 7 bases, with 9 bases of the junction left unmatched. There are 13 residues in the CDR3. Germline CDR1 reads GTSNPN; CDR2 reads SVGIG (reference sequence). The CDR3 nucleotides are TGTGCCCGAAGCGGGGGGCCGGGGAATGAGCAGTTCTTC. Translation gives CARSGGPGNEQFF. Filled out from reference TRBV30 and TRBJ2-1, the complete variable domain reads SQTIHQWPATLVQPVGSPLSLECTVEGTSNPNLYWYRQAAGRGLQLLFYSVGIGQISSEVPQNLSASRPQDRQFILSSKKLLLSDSGFYLCARSGGPGNEQFFGPGTRLTVL.

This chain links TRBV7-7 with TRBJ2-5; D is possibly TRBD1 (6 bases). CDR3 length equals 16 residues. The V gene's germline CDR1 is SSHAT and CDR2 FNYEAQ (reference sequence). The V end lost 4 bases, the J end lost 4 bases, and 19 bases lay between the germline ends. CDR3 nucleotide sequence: TGTGCCAGCAGCTCCCTGGGGGCCCGGGCGGGAGAGACCCAGTACTTC. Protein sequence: CASSSLGARAGETQYF.

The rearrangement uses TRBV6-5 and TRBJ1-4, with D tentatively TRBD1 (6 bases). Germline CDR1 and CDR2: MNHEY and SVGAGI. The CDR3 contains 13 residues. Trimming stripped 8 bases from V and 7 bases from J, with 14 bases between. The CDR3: CASAGDRTEKLFF. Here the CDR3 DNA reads TGTGCCAGCGCGGGCGACAGGACTGAAAAACTGTTTTTT.

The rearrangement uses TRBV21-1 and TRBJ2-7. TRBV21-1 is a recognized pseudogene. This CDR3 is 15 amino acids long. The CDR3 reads CASRIGRSIGYEQYF. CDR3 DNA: TGTGCCAGCAGGATCGGACGGAGCATAGGTTACGAGCAGTACTTC.

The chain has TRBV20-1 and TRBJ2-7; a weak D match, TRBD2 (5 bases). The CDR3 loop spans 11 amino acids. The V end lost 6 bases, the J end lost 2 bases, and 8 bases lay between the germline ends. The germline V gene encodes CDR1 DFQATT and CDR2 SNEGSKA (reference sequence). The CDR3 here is CSAPGTYEQYF. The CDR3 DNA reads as TGCAGTGCCCCCGGGACCTACGAGCAGTACTTC.

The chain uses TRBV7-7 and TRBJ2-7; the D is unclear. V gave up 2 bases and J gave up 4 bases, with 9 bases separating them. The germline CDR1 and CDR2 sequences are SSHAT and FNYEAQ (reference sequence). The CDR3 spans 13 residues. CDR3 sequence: CASSLYLGYEQYF. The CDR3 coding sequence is TGTGCCAGCAGCTTATATCTGGGGTACGAGCAGTACTTC.

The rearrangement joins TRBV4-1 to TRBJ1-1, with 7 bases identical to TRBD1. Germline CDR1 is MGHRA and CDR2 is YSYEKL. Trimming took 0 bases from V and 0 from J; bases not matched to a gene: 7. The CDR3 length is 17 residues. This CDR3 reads CASSQEGTGAMNTEAFF. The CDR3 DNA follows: TGCGCCAGCAGCCAAGAAGGAACAGGGGCAATGAACACTGAAGCTTTCTTT.

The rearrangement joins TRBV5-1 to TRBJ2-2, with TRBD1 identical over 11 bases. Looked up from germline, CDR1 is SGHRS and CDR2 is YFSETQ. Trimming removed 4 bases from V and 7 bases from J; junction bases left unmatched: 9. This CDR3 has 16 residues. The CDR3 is CASSLPDRGQGGELFF. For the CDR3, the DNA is TGCGCCAGCAGCCTTCCGGACAGGGGGCAGGGCGGGGAGCTGTTTTTT.

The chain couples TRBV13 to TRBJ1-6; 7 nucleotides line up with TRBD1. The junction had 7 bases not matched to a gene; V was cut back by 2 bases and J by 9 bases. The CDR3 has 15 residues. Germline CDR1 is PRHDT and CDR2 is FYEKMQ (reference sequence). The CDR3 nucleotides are TGTGCCAGCAGCTTAAGACAGGGCGTCGGTTCACCCCTCCACTTT. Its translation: CASSLRQGVGSPLHF.

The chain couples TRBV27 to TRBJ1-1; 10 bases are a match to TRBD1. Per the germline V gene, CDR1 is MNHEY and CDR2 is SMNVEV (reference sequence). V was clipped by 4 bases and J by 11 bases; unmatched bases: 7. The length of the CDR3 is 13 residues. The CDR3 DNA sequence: TGTGCCAGCAGTTCTCTTCCGGGACAGGGGGCTTTCTTT. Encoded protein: CASSSLPGQGAFF.

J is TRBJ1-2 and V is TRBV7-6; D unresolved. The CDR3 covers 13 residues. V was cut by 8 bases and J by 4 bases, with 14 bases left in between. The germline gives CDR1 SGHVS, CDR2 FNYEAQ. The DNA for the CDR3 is TGTGCCAGCCGCTATCAGGCCAGCTATGGCTACACCTTC. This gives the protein CASRYQASYGYTF.

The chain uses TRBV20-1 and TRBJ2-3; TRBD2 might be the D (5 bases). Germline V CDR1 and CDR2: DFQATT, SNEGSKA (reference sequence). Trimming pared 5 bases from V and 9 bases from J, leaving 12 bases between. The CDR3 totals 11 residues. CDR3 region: CSARGLATQYF. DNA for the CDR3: TGCAGTGCTCGGGGTTTGGCGACGCAGTATTTT.

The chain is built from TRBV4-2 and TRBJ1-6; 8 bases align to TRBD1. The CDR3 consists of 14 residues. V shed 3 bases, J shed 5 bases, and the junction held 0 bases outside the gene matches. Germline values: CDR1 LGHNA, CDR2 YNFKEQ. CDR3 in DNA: TGTGCCAGCAGCCAGGGACAGGATAATTCACCCCTCCACTTT. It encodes CASSQGQDNSPLHF.

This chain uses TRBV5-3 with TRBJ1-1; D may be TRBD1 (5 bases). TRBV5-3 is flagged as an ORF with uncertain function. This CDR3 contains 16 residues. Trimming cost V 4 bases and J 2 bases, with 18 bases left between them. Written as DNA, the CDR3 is TGTGCCAGAAGCCTGGACTGGTCAGGGCTCAACACTGAAGCTTTCTTT. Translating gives CARSLDWSGLNTEAFF.

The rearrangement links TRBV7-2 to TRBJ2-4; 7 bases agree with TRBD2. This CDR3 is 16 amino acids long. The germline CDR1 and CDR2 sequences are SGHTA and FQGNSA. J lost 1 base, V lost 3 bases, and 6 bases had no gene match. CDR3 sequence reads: CASSLQPGGAKNIQYF. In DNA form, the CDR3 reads TGTGCCAGCAGCTTGCAGCCCGGGGGGGCCAAAAACATTCAGTACTTC. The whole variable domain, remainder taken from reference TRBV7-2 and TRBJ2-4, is GAGVSQSPSNKVTEKGKDVELRCDPISGHTALYWYRQSLGQGLEFLIYFQGNSAPDKSGLPSDRFSAERTGGSVSTLTIQRTQQEDSAVYLCASSLQPGGAKNIQYFGAGTRLSVL.

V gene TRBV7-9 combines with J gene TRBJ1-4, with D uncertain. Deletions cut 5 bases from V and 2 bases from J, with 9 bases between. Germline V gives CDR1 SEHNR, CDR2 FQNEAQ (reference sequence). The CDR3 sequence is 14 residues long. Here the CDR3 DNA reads TGTGCCAGCAGCCTCCGGAGCACTAATGAAAAACTGTTTTTT. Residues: CASSLRSTNEKLFF.